This TCR beta chain was documented in a study of T cell responses to AZD1222 COVID-19 vaccine. Method: immunoSEQ multiplex PCR; TCRdb's copy keeps in-frame clones and lacks some. Of approximately 100,000 clones in the sample, just over 85% were seen once. The CDR3 loop spans 16 amino acids. The chain uses TRBV21-1 and TRBJ1-5; TRBD1 reflects the table's D call only, with no check against the DNA. TRBV21-1 is annotated as a pseudogene. The TCR originated in an adult in good health. The source was peripheral blood, collected on day 0 of AZD1222 vaccination. DNA of the CDR3: TGTGCCAGCAGCAAAGACAGGGGGCGTCACAATCAGCCCCAGCATTTT. Its protein is CASSKDRGRHNQPQHF.